Presented here are 32 T cell receptor beta chains from one specimen sequenced in a study of cytomegalovirus exposure and HLA in healthy donors. A multiplex PCR was run with 60 Vbeta primers and 13 Jbeta primers. Data came from immunoSEQ multiplex PCR; TCRdb stores just in-frame clones and leaves some out. The data show about 200,000 clones, with around 78% seen just once and over 12% held by the top ten. The sample comprised PBMCs. These receptors all stem from a woman in her twenties or thirties in good health and CMV-seropositive.

The chain carries TRBV6-1 and TRBJ1-3; D gene ambiguous. The V gene lost 2 bases and the J gene lost 1 base, with 6 bases spanning the gap. The CDR3 runs 14 residues. Germline V lookup: CDR1 MNHNS, CDR2 SASEGT. CDR3 region: CASSERGSGNTIYF. The CDR3 coding sequence is TGTGCCAGCAGTGAAAGAGGGTCTGGAAACACCATATATTTT.

The chain combines TRBV23-1 with TRBJ2-7, with 8 bases fitting TRBD1. TRBV23-1 is an ORF; its function is uncertain. The CDR3 sequence is 15 residues long. The ends lost 7 bases at V and 0 bases at J; junction bases unmatched: 8. In nucleotides, the CDR3 is TGCGCCAGCACGCCCTGGACAGGGAGCTCCTACGAGCAGTACTTC. Protein: CASTPWTGSSYEQYF.

V is TRBV6-5 and J is TRBJ1-1; TRBD1 agrees at 7 bases. This CDR3 has 14 amino acids. V shed 8 bases and J 3 bases; nucleotides not matched to a gene: 9. Germline V gene sequence: CDR1 MNHEY, CDR2 SVGAGI. CDR3 in DNA: TGTGCCAGCTCGAGAGGGGGCGGGGACACTGAAGCTTTCTTT. Translated, it gives CASSRGGGDTEAFF.

The chain couples TRBV19 to TRBJ2-3, with 8 bases matching TRBD2. Germline V gene lookup returns CDR1 LNHDA and CDR2 SQIVND (reference sequence). With 8 bases clipped from V and 1 base from J, the junction kept 5 bases outside the gene matches. The CDR3 is 14 amino acids. Here the CDR3 DNA reads TGTGCCAGTGGCCAGCGGGGGCGCACAGATACGCAGTATTTT. It specifies CASGQRGRTDTQYF. Complete variable domain (other parts from reference TRBV19 and TRBJ2-3): DGGITQSPKYLFRKEGQNVTLSCEQNLNHDAMYWYRQDPGQGLRLIYYSQIVNDFQKGDIAEGYSVSREKKESFPLTVTSAQKNPTAFYLCASGQRGRTDTQYFGPGTRLTVL.

The chain is built from TRBV4-2 and TRBJ2-3; TRBD2 aligns across 10 bases. The CDR3 spans 16 residues. Trimming removed 2 bases from V and 4 bases from J; junction bases left unmatched: 6. The germline gives CDR1 LGHNA, CDR2 YNFKEQ. The CDR3 DNA reads TGTGCCAGCAGCCAACTGGGAGCGGGGGGGCCAGATACGCAGTATTTT. It yields the protein CASSQLGAGGPDTQYF.

This clone is a singleton in its sample. The chain carries TRBV29-1 and TRBJ1-6; 8 positions match TRBD1. This CDR3 region has 13 residues. From germline, CDR1 is SQVTM and CDR2 ANQGSEA. V was clipped by 5 bases and J by 10 bases; unmatched bases: 7. The CDR3 region is CSVSQGAGSPLHF. CDR3 nucleotides: TGCAGCGTTTCCCAGGGGGCCGGATCACCCCTCCACTTT.

Here the CDR3 DNA reads TGTGCCTGGAGTCTTACAGAGGGGGACCCCTACGAGCAGTACTTC. Translating gives CAWSLTEGDPYEQYF. This chain connects TRBV30 to TRBJ2-7; D may be TRBD1 (6 bases). This CDR3 region has 15 residues. Trimming took off 2 bases at V and 2 bases at J, with 16 bases between the two ends. CDR1 and CDR2 (germline): GTSNPN, SVGIG (reference sequence).

J is TRBJ2-2 and V is TRBV28, with D possibly being TRBD2 (6 bases). Between the trimmed V and J ends, which lost 2 bases and 1 base, there was a span of 11 bases. Germline V gene lookup returns CDR1 MDHEN and CDR2 SYDVKM. The CDR3 totals 16 residues. DNA for the CDR3: TGTGCCAGCAGTTTAGGAGGGGAGGAGAACACCGGGGAGCTGTTTTTT. Translated, it gives CASSLGGEENTGELFF.

V is TRBV28 and J is TRBJ1-1; D gene ambiguous. V was cut by 4 bases and J by 0 bases, with 9 bases left in between. Looked up from germline, CDR1 is MDHEN and CDR2 is SYDVKM. The length of the CDR3 is 14 residues. For the CDR3, the DNA is TGTGCCAGCAGTTCTCACAGCTTGAACACTGAAGCTTTCTTT. Its translation: CASSSHSLNTEAFF.

The chain links TRBV5-5 to TRBJ1-2; D is unclear. Germline V lookup: CDR1 SGHKS, CDR2 YYEKEE (reference sequence). V was shortened by 4 bases and J by 6 bases, with 22 bases between the two germline ends. CDR3 length equals 16 residues. The CDR3 coding sequence is TGTGCCAGCAGCCGTCAAGATGCGGCGCGGAGGGATGGCTACACCTTC. It is translated as CASSRQDAARRDGYTF.

DNA for the CDR3: TGTGCCAGCACCTCGTGGGCGAGGGCGAACACCGGGGAGCTGTTTTTT. Its protein product is CASTSWARANTGELFF. The chain recombines TRBV9 with TRBJ2-2; TRBD2 might be the D (5 bases). Germline V CDR1 and CDR2: SGDLS, YYNGEE. Trimming took off 6 bases at V and 0 bases at J, with 15 bases between the two ends. This CDR3 contains 16 residues.

The chain carries TRBV27 and TRBJ2-1; 9 bases match TRBD1. J lost 7 bases, V lost 6 bases, and 13 bases had no gene match. Per the germline V gene, CDR1 is MNHEY and CDR2 is SMNVEV (reference sequence). This CDR3 contains 16 residues. The DNA for the CDR3 is TGTGCCAGCAGACCGACCGGGACAGGGATGTGGAATGAGCAGTTCTTC. It translates to CASRPTGTGMWNEQFF.

This clone came up a few times. The chain couples TRBV4-3 to TRBJ1-1, with 7 positions matching TRBD1. CDR1 is LGHNA and CDR2 is YSLEER in the germline V gene. V shed 3 bases, J shed 4 bases, and the junction held 11 bases outside the gene matches. The CDR3 extends over 16 amino acids. The DNA for the CDR3 is TGCGCCAGCAGCCATCAACGCCCCACAGGGGTCACTGAAGCTTTCTTT. As protein: CASSHQRPTGVTEAFF.

The CDR3 loop is CASSWTGDDEKLFF. The CDR3 bases are TGTGCCAGCAGCTGGACAGGGGATGATGAAAAACTGTTTTTT. The chain joins TRBV6-1 to TRBJ1-4, with 9 bases matching TRBD1. The V gene's germline CDR1 is MNHNS and CDR2 SASEGT. The length of the CDR3 is 14 residues. The V gene end was trimmed by 6 bases and the J gene end by 6 bases; junction bases not matched to a gene: 5.

This sequence joins TRBV28 and TRBJ2-4; weak D call: TRBD2 (6 bases). The CDR3 sequence is 15 residues long. V lost 3 bases and J lost 2, with 11 bases in between. Germline V CDR1 and CDR2: MDHEN, SYDVKM. The CDR3 loop reads CASSFTGGTKNIQYF. CDR3 DNA: TGTGCCAGCAGTTTCACAGGAGGGACCAAAAACATTCAGTACTTC.

The CDR3 DNA follows: TGTGCCAGCAGCTCCCCGGGTGGGACTGAAGCTTTCTTT. This codes for CASSSPGGTEAFF. The chain employs TRBV7-2 and TRBJ1-1; D gene uncertain. The germline V gene encodes CDR1 SGHTA and CDR2 FQGNSA. Trimming pared 4 bases from V and 5 bases from J, leaving 11 bases between. The CDR3 spans 13 residues.

This clone was detected a few times. V is TRBV11-2 and J is TRBJ2-4; possibly TRBD2 for D (5 bases). Germline loops: CDR1 SGHAT, CDR2 FQNNGV. This CDR3 region has 15 residues. Trimming removed 5 bases from V and 2 bases from J, with 13 bases in between. This CDR3 is CASSTSRGTKNIQYF. Here the CDR3 DNA reads TGTGCCAGCAGCACCTCCAGAGGGACCAAAAACATTCAGTACTTC. Supplemented by reference TRBV11-2 and TRBJ2-4, the full variable domain reads EAGVAQSPRYKIIEKRQSVAFWCNPISGHATLYWYQQILGQGPKLLIQFQNNGVVDDSQLPKDRFSAERLKGVDSTLKIQPAKLEDSAVYLCASSTSRGTKNIQYFGAGTRLSVL.

This chain uses TRBV6-1 with TRBJ2-6; 10 bases map to TRBD1. There are 19 residues in the CDR3. The J segment lost 3 bases and the V segment lost 2 bases, leaving 10 bases of the junction unmatched. CDR1 is MNHNS and CDR2 is SASEGT in the germline V gene. The DNA for the CDR3 is TGTGCCAGCAGTGAATATCAAGGGGACAGGGGACGTGGGGCCAACGTCCTGACTTTC. Encoded protein: CASSEYQGDRGRGANVLTF.

This clone was detected a few times. The chain joins TRBV4-1 to TRBJ2-5; TRBD2 is a possible D gene (6 bases). Germline-derived CDR1 and CDR2 are MGHRA and YSYEKL. The CDR3 is 17 amino acids. V was shortened by 0 bases and J by 7 bases, with 21 bases between the two germline ends. CDR3 nucleotide sequence: TGCGCCAGCAGCCAAGATGAAATAATGGCCTCCGGGGGGACCCAGTACTTC. Translated, it gives CASSQDEIMASGGTQYF.

This sequence joins TRBV7-2 and TRBJ2-2; 8 bases are a match to TRBD2. The V and J ends lost 5 bases and 6 bases, in that order; junction bases with no gene match: 11. Germline V gene data show CDR1 as SGHTA and CDR2 as FQGNSA. This CDR3 has 16 amino acids. In DNA form, the CDR3 reads TGTGCCAGCAGCCCTCAGGGTCGGGGGGGACCCGGGGAGCTGTTTTTT. Translating it yields CASSPQGRGGPGELFF.

The V and J genes are TRBV7-9 and TRBJ2-5, with D unclear. Germline assignment: CDR1 SEHNR and CDR2 FQNEAQ (reference sequence). The CDR3 is made up of 14 amino acids. Trimming cost V 4 bases and J 1 base, with 10 bases left between them. In nucleotides, the CDR3 is TGTGCCAGCAGCTCAGCAGTAGCCCAAGAGACCCAGTACTTC. Its translation: CASSSAVAQETQYF.

The J gene is TRBJ1-6, the V gene TRBV7-3; D is perhaps TRBD1 (6 bases). CDR1 is SGHTA and CDR2 is FQGTGA in the germline V gene. The CDR3 length is 13 residues. The ends were cut back, 5 bases at V and 7 bases at J, with 9 bases in the middle. CDR3 loop: CASSTDRNSPLHF. CDR3 sequence (DNA): TGTGCCAGCAGCACCGACAGGAATTCACCCCTCCACTTT.

The chain carries TRBV4-1 and TRBJ2-2, with 8 bases that match TRBD2. The CDR3 is 18 amino acids. Unmatched junction bases numbered 10, after V lost 0 bases and J lost 4 bases. Germline CDR1 MGHRA, CDR2 YSYEKL. As DNA, the CDR3 is TGCGCCAGCAGCCAAGAGGAACTAGCGGCGCTCGCCACCGGGGAGCTGTTTTTT. Its protein is CASSQEELAALATGELFF.

This chain joins TRBV27 and TRBJ2-1; 7 nucleotides line up with TRBD1. Germline V gives CDR1 MNHEY, CDR2 SMNVEV (reference sequence). V shed 4 bases and J 7 bases; nucleotides not matched to a gene: 10. The CDR3 covers 15 residues. CDR3 coding DNA: TGTGCCAGCAGTTACACGGGACAGACATCTAATGAGCAGTTCTTC. This encodes CASSYTGQTSNEQFF.

The V call is TRBV6-5, the J call TRBJ1-5; possible D gene TRBD1, 6 bases. V lost 6 bases to trimming and J lost 3 bases, with 9 bases between them. This CDR3 region has 13 residues. Germline CDR1 reads MNHEY; CDR2 reads SVGAGI. In DNA, the CDR3 is TGTGCCAGCAGACGGACAGCCAATCAGCCCCAGCATTTT. Translating it yields CASRRTANQPQHF.

The chain has TRBV30 and TRBJ2-7; no clear D gene. Germline V gives CDR1 GTSNPN, CDR2 SVGIG (reference sequence). V gave up 0 bases and J gave up 0 bases, with 12 bases separating them. This CDR3 region has 15 residues. The CDR3 sequence is CAWSVHTAPSYEQYF. In DNA form, the CDR3 reads TGTGCCTGGAGTGTACACACAGCCCCCTCCTACGAGCAGTACTTC.

V and J are TRBV14 and TRBJ1-2, with D perhaps TRBD1 (5 bases). CDR3 length: 14 residues. CDR1 and CDR2 from the germline V gene are SGHDN and FVKESK. Trimming pared 1 base from V and 8 bases from J, leaving 14 bases between. The CDR3 DNA follows: TGTGCCAGCAGCCAAGCAGGGTTTGGGTACGGCTACACCTTC. The encoded protein is CASSQAGFGYGYTF.

This sequence joins TRBV18 and TRBJ2-7; D unresolved. CDR1 is KGHSH, CDR2 LQKENI, per germline. The CDR3 runs to 14 residues. Trimming took off 2 bases at V and 5 bases at J, with 13 bases between the two ends. CDR3 bases: TGTGCCAGCTCACCAAACAGTATATCGGACGAGCAGTACTTC. It encodes CASSPNSISDEQYF.

In its sample, this clone was seen a few times. The chain links TRBV5-5 to TRBJ1-5; TRBD1 is a possible D gene (5 bases). Germline CDR1 SGHKS, CDR2 YYEKEE (reference sequence). The CDR3 consists of 16 residues. Trimming stripped 2 bases from V and 2 bases from J, with 14 bases between. The CDR3 nucleotides read TGTGCCAGCAGCTTAGGGGATGCTTTGGGCAATCAGCCCCAGCATTTT. This gives the protein CASSLGDALGNQPQHF.

The J gene is TRBJ2-7, the V gene TRBV5-1, with D tentatively TRBD1 (6 bases). The CDR3 length is 14 residues. Trimming shortened V by 0 bases and J by 3 bases, and 10 bases separated the two germline ends. Germline CDR1 is SGHRS and CDR2 is YFSETQ. The CDR3 DNA reads as TGCGCCAGCAGCTTGGCAGGGGTCCGCTACGAGCAGTACTTC. Protein product: CASSLAGVRYEQYF.

The chain has TRBV5-5 and TRBJ2-1, with TRBD2 matching over 13 bases. Trimming cost V 4 bases and J 4 bases; bases outside gene matches: 5. The CDR3 has 16 amino acids. Germline loops: CDR1 SGHKS, CDR2 YYEKEE (reference sequence). The CDR3 nucleotides read TGTGCCAGCAGCCGAGGACTAGCGGGAGAGTACAATGAGCAGTTCTTC. This encodes CASSRGLAGEYNEQFF.

V and J are TRBV2 and TRBJ1-5; maybe TRBD1 (5 bases). Germline CDR1 reads SNHLY; CDR2 reads FYNNEI. V shed 7 bases and J shed 0 bases, with 7 bases lying between them. The CDR3 spans 13 residues. CDR3 DNA: TGTGCCAGCAAAGGGGATAGCAATCAGCCCCAGCATTTT. This sequence encodes CASKGDSNQPQHF.